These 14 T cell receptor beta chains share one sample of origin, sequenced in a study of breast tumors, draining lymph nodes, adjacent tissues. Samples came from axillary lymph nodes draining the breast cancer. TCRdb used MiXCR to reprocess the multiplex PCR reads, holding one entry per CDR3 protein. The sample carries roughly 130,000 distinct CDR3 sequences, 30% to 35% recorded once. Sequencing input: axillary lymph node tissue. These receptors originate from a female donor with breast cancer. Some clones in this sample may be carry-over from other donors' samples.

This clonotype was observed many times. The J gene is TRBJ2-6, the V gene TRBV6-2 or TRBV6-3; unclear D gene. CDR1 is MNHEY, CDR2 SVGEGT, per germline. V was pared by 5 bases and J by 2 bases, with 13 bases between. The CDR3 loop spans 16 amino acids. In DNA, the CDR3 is TGTGCCAGCAGTCCAAATACGGTTACTGGGGCCAACGTCCTGACTTTC. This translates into CASSPNTVTGANVLTF.

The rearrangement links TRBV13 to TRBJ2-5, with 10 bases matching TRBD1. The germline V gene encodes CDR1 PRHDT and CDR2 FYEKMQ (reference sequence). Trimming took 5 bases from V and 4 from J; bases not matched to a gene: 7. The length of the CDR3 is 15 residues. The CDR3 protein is CASSRRQGAGETQYF. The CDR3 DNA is TGTGCCAGCAGCCGAAGACAGGGGGCAGGAGAGACCCAGTACTTC.

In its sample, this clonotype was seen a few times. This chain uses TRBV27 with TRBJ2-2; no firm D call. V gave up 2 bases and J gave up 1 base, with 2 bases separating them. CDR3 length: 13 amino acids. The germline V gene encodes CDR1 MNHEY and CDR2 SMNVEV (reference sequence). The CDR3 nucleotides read TGTGCCAGCAGTTTAGAGAACACCGGGGAGCTGTTTTTT. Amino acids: CASSLENTGELFF.

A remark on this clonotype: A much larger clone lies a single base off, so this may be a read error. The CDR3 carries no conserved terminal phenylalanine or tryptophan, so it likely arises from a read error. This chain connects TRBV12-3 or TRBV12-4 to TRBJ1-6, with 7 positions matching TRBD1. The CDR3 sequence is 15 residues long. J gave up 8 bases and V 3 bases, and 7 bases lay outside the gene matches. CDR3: CASSFGRGGDSPLHY. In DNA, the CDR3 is TGTGCCAGCAGTTTCGGCAGGGGGGGGGATTCACCCCTCCACTAT.

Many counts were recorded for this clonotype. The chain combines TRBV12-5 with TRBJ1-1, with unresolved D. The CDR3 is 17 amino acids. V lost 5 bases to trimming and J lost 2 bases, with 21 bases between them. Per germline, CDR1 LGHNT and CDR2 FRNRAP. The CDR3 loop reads CASGDRRPQRDNTEAFF. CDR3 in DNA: TGTGCTAGTGGTGACCGCCGGCCCCAACGAGATAACACTGAAGCTTTCTTT.

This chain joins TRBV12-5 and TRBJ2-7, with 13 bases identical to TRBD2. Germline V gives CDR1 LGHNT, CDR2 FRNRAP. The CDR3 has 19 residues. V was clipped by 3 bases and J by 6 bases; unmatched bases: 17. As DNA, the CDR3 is TGTGCTAGTGGTTTAAAGGGCCTGACTAGCGGGGGGAGAAGTCGCGAGCAGTACTTC. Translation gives CASGLKGLTSGGRSREQYF.

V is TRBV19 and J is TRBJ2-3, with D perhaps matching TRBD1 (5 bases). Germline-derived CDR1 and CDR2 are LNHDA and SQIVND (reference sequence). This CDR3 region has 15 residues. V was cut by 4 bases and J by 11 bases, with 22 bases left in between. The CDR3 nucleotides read TGTGCCAGTAGTACAACACGAGGTAGGGGTAATGAGCAGTATTTT. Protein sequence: CASSTTRGRGNEQYF.

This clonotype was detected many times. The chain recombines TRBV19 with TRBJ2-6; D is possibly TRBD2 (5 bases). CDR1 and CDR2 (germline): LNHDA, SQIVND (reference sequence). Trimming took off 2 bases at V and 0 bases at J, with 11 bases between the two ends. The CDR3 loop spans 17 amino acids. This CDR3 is CASSIRNRGSGANVLTF. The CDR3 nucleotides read TGTGCCAGTAGTATAAGGAATCGGGGCTCTGGGGCCAACGTCCTGACTTTC.

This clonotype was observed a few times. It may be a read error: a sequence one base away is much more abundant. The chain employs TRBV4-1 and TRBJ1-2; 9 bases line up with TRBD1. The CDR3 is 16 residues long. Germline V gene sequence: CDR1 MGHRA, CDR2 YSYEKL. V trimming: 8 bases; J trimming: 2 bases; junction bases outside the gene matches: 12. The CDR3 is CASGLGGQGGNYGYTF. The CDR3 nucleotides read TGCGCCAGCGGCCTAGGGGGACAGGGCGGGAACTATGGCTACACCTTC.

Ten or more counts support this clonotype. This CDR3 is CASSLDSTYEQYV. DNA of the CDR3: TGCGCCAGCAGCTTGGACAGTACCTACGAGCAGTACGTC. The chain employs TRBV5-1 and TRBJ2-7; no definite D call. The CDR3 is 13 residues long. Germline values: CDR1 SGHRS, CDR2 YFSETQ. Trimming removed 0 bases at V and 2 bases at J, with 6 bases between.

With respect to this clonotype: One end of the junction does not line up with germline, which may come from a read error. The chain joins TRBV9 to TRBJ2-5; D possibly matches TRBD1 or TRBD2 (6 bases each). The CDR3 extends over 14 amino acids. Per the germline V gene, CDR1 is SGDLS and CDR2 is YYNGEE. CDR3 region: CASSVETGGGTRYF. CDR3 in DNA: TGTGCCAGCAGCGTAGAAACAGGAGGGGGGACCCGGTACTTC.

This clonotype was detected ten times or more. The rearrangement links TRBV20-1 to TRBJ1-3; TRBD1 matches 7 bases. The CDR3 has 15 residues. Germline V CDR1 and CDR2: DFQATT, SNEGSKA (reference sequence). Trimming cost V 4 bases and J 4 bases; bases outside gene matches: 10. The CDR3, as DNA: TGCAGTGCTACCGTGACAGGGATGTTAGGAAACACCATATATTTT. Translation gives CSATVTGMLGNTIYF.

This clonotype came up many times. The chain's CDR3 is CASSKAGTGQETQYF. In DNA, the CDR3 is TGTGCCAGCAGCAAAGCCGGGACAGGACAAGAGACCCAGTACTTC. J is TRBJ2-5 and V is TRBV5-6; 8 positions match TRBD1. Germline CDR1 reads SGHDT; CDR2 reads YYEEEE. The V and J ends lost 4 bases and 2 bases, in that order; junction bases with no gene match: 7. The CDR3 totals 15 residues. Together with reference TRBV5-6 and TRBJ2-5, the CDR3 gives the full variable domain: DAGVTQSPTHLIKTRGQQVTLRCSPKSGHDTVSWYQQALGQGPQFIFQYYEEEERQRGNFPDRFSGHQFPNYSSELNVNALLLGDSALYLCASSKAGTGQETQYFGPGTRLLVL.

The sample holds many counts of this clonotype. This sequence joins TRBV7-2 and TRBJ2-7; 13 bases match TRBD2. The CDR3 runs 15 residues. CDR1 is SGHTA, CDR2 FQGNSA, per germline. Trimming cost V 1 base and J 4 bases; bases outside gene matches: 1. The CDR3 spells CASSLGGLAGYEQYF. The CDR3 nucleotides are TGTGCCAGCAGCTTAGGGGGACTAGCGGGGTACGAGCAGTACTTC.